These 12 T cell receptor beta chains were sequenced from one sample in a study of cytomegalovirus exposure and HLA in healthy donors. The PCR contained 60 Vbeta and 13 Jbeta primers. The method was immunoSEQ multiplex PCR; TCRdb's version includes in-frame clones alone and lacks a portion of them. The sample holds about 110,000 clones; over 65% are singletons and the top ten take around 8.4%. The sample taken for sequencing was PBMCs. The receptor set was obtained from a man aged 35-49 years in good health and CMV-seropositive.

The table lists this clone with a few counts. The genes are TRBV7-9 and TRBJ1-1, with D tentatively TRBD1 (5 bases). CDR3 size: 15 residues. Trimming took 1 base from V and 1 from J, leaving 10 bases between them. Germline loops: CDR1 SEHNR, CDR2 FQNEAQ (reference sequence). Here the CDR3 reads CASSLVGTGNTEAFF. Here the CDR3 DNA reads TGTGCCAGCAGCTTAGTGGGCACAGGGAACACTGAAGCTTTCTTT.

To note about this clone: An end of the junction differs from the germline gene, which may be a read error. The chain joins TRBV7-2 to TRBJ2-2, with D maybe TRBD2 (6 bases). This CDR3 spans 15 amino acids. CDR1 and CDR2 from the germline V gene are SGHTA and FQGNSA. The CDR3 nucleotides read TGTGCCAGCAACTTAAGTCCGGGGGTGGCTGGGGAGCTGTTTTTT. This codes for CASNLSPGVAGELFF.

This chain uses TRBV7-9 with TRBJ2-5; 8 nucleotides align to TRBD1. The length of the CDR3 is 13 residues. Germline assignment: CDR1 SEHNR and CDR2 FQNEAQ (reference sequence). After removal of 5 bases from V and 4 bases from J, the junction contained 3 bases not matched to a gene. The DNA of the CDR3 is TGTGCCAGCAGCCCGGACAGGGTAGAGACCCAGTACTTC. As protein: CASSPDRVETQYF. Filled out from reference TRBV7-9 and TRBJ2-5, the complete variable domain reads DTGVSQNPRHKITKRGQNVTFRCDPISEHNRLYWYRQTLGQGPEFLTYFQNEAQLEKSRLLSDRFSAERPKGSFSTLEIQRTEQGDSAMYLCASSPDRVETQYFGPGTRLLVL.

This clone was observed a handful of times. The J gene is TRBJ2-3, the V gene TRBV9, with a weak D call TRBD1 (6 bases). CDR3 length equals 13 residues. Trimming shortened V by 4 bases and J by 5 bases, and 11 bases separated the two germline ends. Per germline, CDR1 SGDLS and CDR2 YYNGEE. CDR3 amino acids: CASSIYREDTQYF. CDR3 bases: TGTGCCAGCAGCATCTACAGGGAAGATACGCAGTATTTT.

The rearrangement joins TRBV27 to TRBJ2-3, with 8 bases lining up with TRBD1. The CDR3 length is 15 residues. V lost 6 bases and J lost 2; bases outside the gene matches: 7. In germline, CDR1 is MNHEY, CDR2 SMNVEV (reference sequence). The CDR3 DNA reads as TGTGCCAGCAGCAGGGGGCCCTATATCACAGATACGCAGTATTTT. Amino acids: CASSRGPYITDTQYF.

J is TRBJ1-2 and V is TRBV6-5; 9 nucleotides line up with TRBD1. Germline loops: CDR1 MNHEY, CDR2 SVGAGI. There are 15 residues in the CDR3. V dropped 4 bases and J dropped 3; count of bases not matched to a gene: 6. The CDR3 DNA follows: TGTGCCAGCAGTTGGGACAGGGCCCCTGACTATGGCTACACCTTC. It codes for CASSWDRAPDYGYTF.

The genes are TRBV11-2 and TRBJ1-1; D gene ambiguous. This CDR3 has 13 residues. Germline loops: CDR1 SGHAT, CDR2 FQNNGV. V lost 1 base and J lost 1, with 4 bases in between. CDR3 coding DNA: TGTGCCAGCAGCTTAGCCAGGAACACTGAAGCTTTCTTT. Translation: CASSLARNTEAFF.

The rearrangement joins TRBV11-1 to TRBJ1-2, with 7 bases fitting TRBD1. The CDR3 has 15 amino acids. CDR1 and CDR2 (germline): SGHAT, FQDESV (reference sequence). The trim removed 3 bases at V and 2 bases at J, leaving 6 bases unmatched. The CDR3, as DNA: TGTGCCAGCAGCTTTCAAGGGGGCTCGAACTATGGCTACACCTTC. Residues: CASSFQGGSNYGYTF.

In this sample, this clone turned up a few times. Sequence at one end of the junction differs from germline and may be a read error. V and J are TRBV11-2 and TRBJ1-3; D is possibly TRBD1 (6 bases). Germline CDR1 reads SGHAT; CDR2 reads FQNNGV. This CDR3 has 12 residues. The DNA of the CDR3 is TGTGCCAGCAGCTTAGAGGACAGTAGTTCTTCTTTT. Translation: CASSLEDSSSSF.

The J gene is TRBJ1-3, the V gene TRBV7-6; maybe TRBD1 (6 bases). Trimming took 2 bases from V and 3 from J, leaving 17 bases between them. The V gene's germline CDR1 is SGHVS and CDR2 FNYEAQ. The CDR3 runs to 17 residues. The DNA for the CDR3 is TGTGCCAGCAGCTTATCCCTTGGGGGGGGCTTTGGAAACACCATATATTTT. Protein sequence: CASSLSLGGGFGNTIYF.

CDR3 nucleotide sequence: TGCGCCAGCAGCCAAGAATCCCTCTACGGGACAGGGTCTGCCTACGAGCAGTACTTC. It codes for CASSQESLYGTGSAYEQYF. V gene TRBV4-3 combines with J gene TRBJ2-7, with TRBD1 identical over 9 bases. The CDR3 has 19 residues. The V gene end was trimmed by 0 bases and the J gene end by 2 bases; junction bases not matched to a gene: 14. Germline CDR1 is LGHNA and CDR2 is YSLEER.

The chain is built from TRBV18 and TRBJ2-1; D may be TRBD2 (6 bases). The CDR3 contains 15 residues. Per the germline V gene, CDR1 is KGHSH and CDR2 is LQKENI. Trimming cost V 6 bases and J 1 base, with 13 bases left between them. The CDR3 DNA is TGTGCCAGCTCCCAAGGTGCGGGGTCCTACAATGAGCAGTTCTTC. Translation: CASSQGAGSYNEQFF.